The entry below describes one T cell receptor beta chain. Its matching antigen is unknown. A junction end diverges from the germline sequence, so it may reflect a read error. Germline V CDR1 and CDR2: SGHTA, FQGTGA. The CDR3 is 17 amino acids. The data derive from a study of post-analysis software for immune sequencing data. Study-wide results and limits: Multiple sclerosis patients showed significantly lower normalized Chao1 diversity than controls did. Relative to controls, patients had about 5 TRBV segments at higher frequency, with TRBV5-6, TRBV5-1 and TRBV20-1 among these.

Unique molecular identifiers were carried by the TCR beta cDNA libraries. T cells numbering roughly 0.9 to 10 million yielded cDNA molecules that totaled roughly 0.5 million. TCRdb analysed the PCR reads with MiXCR anew, one entry per CDR3 protein. Of hundreds of thousands of distinct CDR3 sequences listed, approximately 50% are singletons. The receptor was isolated from a girl under 18 with multiple sclerosis. The sequenced material came from blood. This rearrangement joins TRBV7-3 to TRBJ2-6; tentative D call: TRBD1 (6 bases). This chain's CDR3 is CASSLYTRGSGVNVLTF. In DNA form, the CDR3 reads TGTGCCAGCAGCTTATACACCAGGGGCTCTGGGGTCAACGTCCTGACTTTC.